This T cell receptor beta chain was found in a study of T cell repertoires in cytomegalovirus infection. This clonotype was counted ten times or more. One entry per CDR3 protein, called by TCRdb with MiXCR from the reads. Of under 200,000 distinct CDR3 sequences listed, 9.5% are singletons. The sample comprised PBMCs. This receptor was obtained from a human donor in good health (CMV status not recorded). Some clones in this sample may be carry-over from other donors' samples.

In nucleotides, the CDR3 is TGTGCCAGTAGTCTCGCGCGGACAACCTACGAGCAGTACTTC. Its protein is CASSLARTTYEQYF. This sequence joins TRBV19 and TRBJ2-7, with D possibly matching TRBD1 (5 bases). Germline V gene sequence: CDR1 LNHDA, CDR2 SQIVND (reference sequence). This CDR3 is 14 amino acids long. Deletions cut 5 bases from V and 2 bases from J, with 13 bases between.